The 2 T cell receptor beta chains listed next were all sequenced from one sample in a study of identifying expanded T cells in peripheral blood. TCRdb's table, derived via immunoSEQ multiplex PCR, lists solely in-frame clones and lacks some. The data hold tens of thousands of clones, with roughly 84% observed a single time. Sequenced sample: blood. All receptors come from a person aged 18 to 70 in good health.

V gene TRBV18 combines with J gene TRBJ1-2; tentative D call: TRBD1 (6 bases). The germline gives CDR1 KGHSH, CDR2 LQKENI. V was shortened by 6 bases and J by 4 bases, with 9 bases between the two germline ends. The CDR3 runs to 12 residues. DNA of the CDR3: TGTGCCAGCTCCGCGGACAGCTATGGCTACACCTTC. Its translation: CASSADSYGYTF.

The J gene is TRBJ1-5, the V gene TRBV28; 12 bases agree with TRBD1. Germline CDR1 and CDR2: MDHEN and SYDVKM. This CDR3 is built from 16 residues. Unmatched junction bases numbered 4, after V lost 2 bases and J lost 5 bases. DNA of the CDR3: TGTGCCAGCAGTTTACTCGGGACAGGGGGCTATCAGCCCCAGCATTTT. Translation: CASSLLGTGGYQPQHF. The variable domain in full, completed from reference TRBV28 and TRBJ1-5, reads DVKVTQSSRYLVKRTGEKVFLECVQDMDHENMFWYRQDPGLGLRLIYFSYDVKMKEKGDIPEGYSVSREKKERFSLILESASTNQTSMYLCASSLLGTGGYQPQHFGDGTRLSIL.